These T cell receptor beta chains were read from a single sample in a study of shared clonotypes between healthy human individuals. The repertoire was sequenced with immunoSEQ multiplex PCR; TCRdb's copy has only in-frame clones and lacks some. Of some 2,500,000 clones in the sample, about nine tenths were seen once. The material sequenced was naive CD4+ T cells from PBMCs. These receptors were obtained from a man between 18 and 29 years old in good health. Some clones in this sample may be carry-over from other donors' samples. Each CDR3 is given with its conserved first and last residue. The order of the fields is D gene, J gene, clone size, V gene, CDR3 length, CDR3 protein, CDR3 DNA. The D gene is left open where the match is weak. Rows may omit the clone size; those that give it use once, few, many or a size class.

D: TRBD2
J: TRBJ2-1
size: .
V: TRBV9
length: 15
CDR3: CASSEGLAGYNEQFF
DNA: TGTGCCAGCAGCGAGGGACTAGCGGGCTACAATGAGCAGTTCTTC

D: TRBD2
J: TRBJ2-2
size: .
V: TRBV6-1
length: 14
CDR3: CASSDSGGTGELFF
DNA: TGTGCCAGCAGTGACAGCGGGGGGACCGGGGAGCTGTTTTTT

D: .
J: TRBJ1-4
size: .
V: TRBV2
length: 15
CDR3: CASRGSTGWNEKLFF
DNA: TGTGCCAGCAGGGGATCGACAGGCTGGAATGAAAAACTGTTTTTT

D: .
J: TRBJ2-5
size: .
V: TRBV4-2
length: 17
CDR3: CASSQEWGAGGQETQYF
DNA: TGTGCCAGCAGCCAAGAATGGGGGGCTGGGGGCCAAGAGACCCAGTACTTC

D: .
J: TRBJ2-2
size: .
V: TRBV7-3
length: 15
CDR3: CASSLTSGNTGELFF
DNA: TGTGCCAGCAGCTTGACTAGTGGGAACACCGGGGAGCTGTTTTTT

D: .
J: TRBJ2-7
size: .
V: TRBV27
length: 12
CDR3: CASSFEGYEQYF
DNA: TGTGCCAGCAGTTTCGAAGGGTACGAGCAGTACTTC

D: .
J: TRBJ1-5
size: .
V: TRBV2
length: 12
CDR3: CASRETHQPQHF
DNA: TGTGCCAGCAGGGAGACCCATCAGCCCCAGCATTTT

D: .
J: TRBJ2-7
size: .
V: TRBV19
length: 17
CDR3: CASSSRGLGQSSYEQYF
DNA: TGTGCCAGTAGCAGTCGCGGTTTAGGGCAGAGCTCCTACGAGCAGTACTTC

D: .
J: TRBJ1-1
size: .
V: TRBV14
length: 13
CDR3: CASSHTRESEAFF
DNA: TGTGCCAGCAGCCACACCCGGGAGTCTGAAGCTTTCTTT

D: .
J: TRBJ2-1
size: .
V: TRBV7-6
length: 15
CDR3: CASSAGQLSYNEQFF
DNA: TGTGCCAGCAGCGCCGGACAGCTCTCCTACAATGAGCAGTTCTTC

D: .
J: TRBJ1-1
size: .
V: TRBV5-1
length: 13
CDR3: CASSLEPNTEAFF
DNA: TGCGCCAGCAGCTTAGAACCGAACACTGAAGCTTTCTTT

D: TRBD1
J: TRBJ2-7
size: once
V: TRBV5-1
length: 15
CDR3: CASSPGQRSLAEQYF
DNA: TGCGCCAGCAGCCCGGGACAGCGGTCTTTGGCCGAGCAGTACTTC

D: .
J: TRBJ1-3
size: .
V: TRBV21-1
length: 20
CDR3: CASSKKEKCGRDVGGNTIYF
DNA: TGTGCCAGCAGCAAAAAGGAAAAATGTGGCAGGGACGTTGGTGGAAACACCATATATTTT

D: TRBD2
J: TRBJ2-7
size: .
V: TRBV29-1
length: 14
CDR3: CSVEVAGVPYEQYF
DNA: TGCAGCGTTGAAGTGGCGGGAGTCCCCTACGAGCAGTACTTC

D: TRBD2
J: TRBJ2-7
size: .
V: TRBV7-8
length: 15
CDR3: CASSPSAGGFYEQYF
DNA: TGTGCCAGCAGCCCCTCGGCGGGAGGGTTCTACGAGCAGTACTTC

D: TRBD2
J: TRBJ2-1
size: .
V: TRBV30
length: 12
CDR3: CAWSFRTSSQFF
DNA: TGTGCCTGGAGTTTCCGGACTAGTTCTCAGTTCTTC

D: TRBD2
J: TRBJ2-7
size: .
V: TRBV28
length: 19
CDR3: CASSSTRHLVAGPAYEQYF
DNA: TGTGCCAGCAGTTCCACCCGCCACCTAGTAGCGGGGCCGGCCTACGAGCAGTACTTC

D: TRBD2
J: TRBJ2-5
size: .
V: TRBV19
length: 16
CDR3: CASTDSGTSGTETQYF
DNA: TGTGCCAGTACCGACAGCGGGACTAGCGGGACGGAGACCCAGTACTTC

D: .
J: TRBJ2-1
size: .
V: TRBV5-1
length: 16
CDR3: CASSLASSGGEHEQFF
DNA: TGCGCCAGCAGCTTGGCATCGAGTGGAGGCGAACATGAGCAGTTCTTC

D: TRBD1
J: TRBJ1-4
size: .
V: TRBV28
length: 15
CDR3: CASPPRTGLNEKLFF
DNA: TGTGCCAGCCCCCCTAGGACAGGGCTCAATGAAAAACTGTTTTTT

D: .
J: TRBJ1-1
size: few
V: TRBV6-6
length: 15
CDR3: CASSPEGWGYTEAFF
DNA: TGTGCCAGCAGTCCTGAAGGTTGGGGGTACACTGAAGCTTTCTTT

D: TRBD1
J: TRBJ1-1
size: .
V: TRBV5-1
length: 13
CDR3: CASSLQGTTEAFF
DNA: TGCGCCAGCAGCCTACAGGGGACCACTGAAGCTTTCTTT

D: TRBD2
J: TRBJ2-5
size: .
V: TRBV5-1
length: 16
CDR3: CASSSGLAGGEETQYF
DNA: TGCGCCAGCAGCTCGGGACTAGCGGGAGGGGAAGAGACCCAGTACTTC

D: TRBD1
J: TRBJ2-2
size: .
V: TRBV27
length: 18
CDR3: CASSPTGGGQGAAGELFF
DNA: TGTGCCAGCAGTCCAACTGGGGGAGGACAGGGGGCTGCCGGGGAGCTGTTTTTT

D: .
J: TRBJ2-6
size: few
V: TRBV11-2
length: 14
CDR3: CASSFNSGANVLTF
DNA: TGTGCCAGCAGCTTTAACTCTGGGGCCAACGTCCTGACTTTC

D: TRBD1
J: TRBJ2-1
size: .
V: TRBV2
length: 15
CDR3: CASSGDRGAYNEQFF
DNA: TGTGCCAGCAGCGGGGACAGGGGCGCCTACAATGAGCAGTTCTTC

D: .
J: TRBJ1-4
size: .
V: TRBV9
length: 14
CDR3: CASSGGSPYEKLFF
DNA: TGTGCCAGCAGCGGCGGCAGCCCGTATGAAAAACTGTTTTTT

D: TRBD1
J: TRBJ1-1
size: .
V: TRBV28
length: 15
CDR3: CASSLWKDRETEAFF
DNA: TGTGCCAGCAGTTTATGGAAGGACAGGGAGACTGAAGCTTTCTTT

D: .
J: TRBJ2-6
size: .
V: TRBV28
length: 15
CDR3: CASSLEGGVPNVLTF
DNA: TGTGCCAGCAGTTTGGAGGGAGGCGTCCCCAACGTCCTGACTTTC